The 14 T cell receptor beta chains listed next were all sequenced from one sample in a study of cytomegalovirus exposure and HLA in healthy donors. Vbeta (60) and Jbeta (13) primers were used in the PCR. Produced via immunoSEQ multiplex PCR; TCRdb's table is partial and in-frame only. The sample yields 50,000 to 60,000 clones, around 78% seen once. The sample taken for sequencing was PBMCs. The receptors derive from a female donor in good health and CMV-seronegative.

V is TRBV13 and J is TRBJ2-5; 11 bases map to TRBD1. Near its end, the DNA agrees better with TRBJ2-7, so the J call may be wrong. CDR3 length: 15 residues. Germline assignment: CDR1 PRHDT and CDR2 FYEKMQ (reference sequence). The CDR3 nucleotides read TGTGCCAGCAGCTTCCGGGACAGGGGGATCGACGAGCAGTACTTC. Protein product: CASSFRDRGIDEQYF.

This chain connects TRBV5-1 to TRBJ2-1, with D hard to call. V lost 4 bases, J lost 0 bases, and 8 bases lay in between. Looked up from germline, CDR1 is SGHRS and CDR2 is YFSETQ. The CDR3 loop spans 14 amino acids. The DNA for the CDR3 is TGCGCCAGCAGCGAGCTTAGCTCCTACAATGAGCAGTTCTTC. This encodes CASSELSSYNEQFF.

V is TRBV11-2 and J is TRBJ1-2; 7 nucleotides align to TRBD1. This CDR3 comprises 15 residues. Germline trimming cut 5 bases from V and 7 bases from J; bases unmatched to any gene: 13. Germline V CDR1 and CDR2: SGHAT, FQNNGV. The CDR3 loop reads CASSENRGIISGYTF. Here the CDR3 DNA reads TGTGCCAGCAGCGAGAACAGGGGAATCATTTCTGGCTACACCTTC.

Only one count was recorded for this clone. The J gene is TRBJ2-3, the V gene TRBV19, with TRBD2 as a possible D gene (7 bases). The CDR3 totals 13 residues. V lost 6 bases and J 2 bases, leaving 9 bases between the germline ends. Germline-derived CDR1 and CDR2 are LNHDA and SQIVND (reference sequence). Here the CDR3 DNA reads TGTGCCAGTAGGCGGGGGCACACAGATACGCAGTATTTT. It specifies CASRRGHTDTQYF.

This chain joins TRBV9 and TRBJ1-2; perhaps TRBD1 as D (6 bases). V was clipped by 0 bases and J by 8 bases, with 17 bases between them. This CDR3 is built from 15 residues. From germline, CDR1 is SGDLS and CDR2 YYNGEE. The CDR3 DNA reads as TGTGCCAGCAGCGTAGCGGGCCAGGGGATTCGAGGCTACACCTTC. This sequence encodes CASSVAGQGIRGYTF.

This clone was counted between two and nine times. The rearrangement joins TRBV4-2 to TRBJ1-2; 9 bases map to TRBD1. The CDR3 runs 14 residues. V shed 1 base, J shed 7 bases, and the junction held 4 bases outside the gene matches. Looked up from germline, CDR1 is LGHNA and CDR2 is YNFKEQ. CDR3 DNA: TGTGCCAGCAGCCAAGCCGGGACAGGGACTGGCTACACCTTC. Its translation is CASSQAGTGTGYTF.

The CDR3 here is CASSLAPRGGDTQYF. CDR3 coding DNA: TGTGCCAGCAGCTTAGCGCCAAGGGGAGGGGATACGCAGTATTTT. The chain recombines TRBV7-2 with TRBJ2-3; 7 bases agree with TRBD2. Germline-derived CDR1 and CDR2 are SGHTA and FQGNSA. The CDR3 has 15 amino acids. The V gene end was trimmed by 0 bases and the J gene end by 6 bases; junction bases not matched to a gene: 6.

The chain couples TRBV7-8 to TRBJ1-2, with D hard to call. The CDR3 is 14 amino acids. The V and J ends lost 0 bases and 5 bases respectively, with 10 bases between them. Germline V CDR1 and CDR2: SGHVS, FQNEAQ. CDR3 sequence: CASSLALGSYGYTF. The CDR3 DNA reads TGTGCCAGCAGCTTAGCGCTTGGCAGTTATGGCTACACCTTC.

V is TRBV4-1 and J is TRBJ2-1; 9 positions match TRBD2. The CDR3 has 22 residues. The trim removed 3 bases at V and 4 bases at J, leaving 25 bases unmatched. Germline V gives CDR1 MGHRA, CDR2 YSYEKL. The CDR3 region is CASSHPKIIAGAPSLLYNEQFF. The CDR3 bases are TGCGCCAGCAGCCATCCGAAGATTATAGCGGGGGCCCCGTCCCTTCTTTACAATGAGCAGTTCTTC.

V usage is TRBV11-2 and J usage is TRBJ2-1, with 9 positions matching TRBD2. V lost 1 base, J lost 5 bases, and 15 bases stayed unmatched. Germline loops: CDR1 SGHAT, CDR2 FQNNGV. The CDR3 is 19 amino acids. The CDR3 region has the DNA TGTGCCAGCAGCTTAGTGGGGGGTCCGGCTAGCGGGGTCCACAATGAGCAGTTCTTC. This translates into CASSLVGGPASGVHNEQFF.

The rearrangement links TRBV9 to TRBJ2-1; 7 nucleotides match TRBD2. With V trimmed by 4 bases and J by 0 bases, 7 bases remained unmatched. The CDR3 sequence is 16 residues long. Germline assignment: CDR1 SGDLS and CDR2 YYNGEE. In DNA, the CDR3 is TGTGCCAGCAGCACGCGGGGGTCCAGCTCCTACAATGAGCAGTTCTTC. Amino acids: CASSTRGSSSYNEQFF.

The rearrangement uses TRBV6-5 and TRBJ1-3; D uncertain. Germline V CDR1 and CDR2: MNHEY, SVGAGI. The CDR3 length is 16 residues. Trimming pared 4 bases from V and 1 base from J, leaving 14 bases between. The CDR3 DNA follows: TGTGCCAGCAGTTCCCCGGGAGGGAATTCTGGAAACACCATATATTTT. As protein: CASSSPGGNSGNTIYF.

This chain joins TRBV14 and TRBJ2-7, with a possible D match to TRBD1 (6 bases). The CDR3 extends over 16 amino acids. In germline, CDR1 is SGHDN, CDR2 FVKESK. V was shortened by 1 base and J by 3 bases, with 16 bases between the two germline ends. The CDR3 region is CASSQADRTRYYEQYF. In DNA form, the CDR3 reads TGTGCCAGCAGCCAAGCCGACAGGACGCGGTACTACGAGCAGTACTTC.

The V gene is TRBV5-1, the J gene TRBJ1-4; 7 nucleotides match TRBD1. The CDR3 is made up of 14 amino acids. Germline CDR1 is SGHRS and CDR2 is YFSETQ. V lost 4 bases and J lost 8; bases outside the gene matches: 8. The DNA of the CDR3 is TGCGCCAGCAGCCCTGTAGGGGGCTCCGAAAAACTGTTTTTT. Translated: CASSPVGGSEKLFF.